The source of this TCR beta chain is a study of shared clonotypes between healthy human individuals. Remarks on this clone: Its antigen remains unidentified.

Whole-study findings and limits: Naive subsets usually exceeded memory subsets in estimated richness.

Sequencing used immunoSEQ multiplex PCR; TCRdb keeps in-frame clones, though not all of them. The sample holds some 1.4 million clones, around 97% seen once. CD4+ cells were split into CD45RA+ naive and CD45RA-negative memory subsets. Trimming pared 2 bases from V and 3 bases from J, leaving 9 bases between. Germline CDR1 is SGHRS and CDR2 is YFSETQ. The CDR3 covers 14 residues. The receptor comes from a man younger than 40 in good health. V usage is TRBV5-1 and J usage is TRBJ1-3, with a tentative D call TRBD1 (5 bases). Input material: naive CD4+ T cells sorted from blood. Subset described: CD45RA+ positively selected. The CDR3 sequence is CASSFDSVGNTIYF. DNA for the CDR3: TGCGCCAGCAGCTTCGACAGCGTTGGAAACACCATATATTTT.